This passage covers 32 T cell receptor beta chains from one sample sequenced in a study of response to subunit inactivated influenza vaccine. TCRdb re-called the RT-PCR reads through MiXCR, storing one row per CDR3 protein. The sample has some 480,000 distinct CDR3 sequences; about a tenth are singletons. Source: PBMCs from blood, taken roughly 45 days after vaccination. The receptors derive from a middle-aged man who received an inactivated influenza vaccine.

The chain carries TRBV12-3 or TRBV12-4 and TRBJ2-3; a weak D match, TRBD2 (5 bases). V lost 4 bases, J lost 10 bases, and 15 bases lay in between. CDR3 length: 13 amino acids. The CDR3 DNA sequence: TGTGCCAGCAGTTCCCGGGAAGCCCCTTCGCAGTATTTT. Its protein product is CASSSREAPSQYF.

With respect to this clonotype: A read error may produce the germline difference seen at one junction end. The rearrangement links TRBV7-3 to TRBJ2-1; D is possibly TRBD1 (6 bases). CDR3 size: 14 residues. Per germline, CDR1 SGHTA and CDR2 FQGTGA. The CDR3 sequence: CASSLNRDYNEQFF. In nucleotides, the CDR3 is TGTGCCAGCAGTTTAAACAGGGACTACAATGAGCAGTTCTTC.

This clonotype was detected ten times or more. The DNA of the CDR3 is TGTGCCAGCAGCCAGCTCGCAGGCCTCGGGCAGTACTTC. Translating it yields CASSQLAGLGQYF. The V call is TRBV14, the J call TRBJ2-7; D call uncertain. Trimming took 3 bases from V and 9 from J, leaving 15 bases between them. From germline, CDR1 is SGHDN and CDR2 FVKESK. CDR3 length: 13 residues.

This clonotype has a handful of counts. V is TRBV7-2 and J is TRBJ2-1, with 13 bases lining up with TRBD2. In germline, CDR1 is SGHTA, CDR2 FQGNSA. V lost 5 bases to trimming and J lost 14 bases; unmatched junction nucleotides: 6. The CDR3 has 13 residues. CDR3 loop: CASSQTSGGVEFF. In nucleotides, the CDR3 is TGTGCCAGCAGCCAAACTAGCGGGGGGGTGGAGTTCTTC. Using reference TRBV7-2 and TRBJ2-1 for the parts outside the CDR3, the full variable domain is GAGVSQSPSNKVTEKGKDVELRCDPISGHTALYWYRQSLGQGLEFLIYFQGNSAPDKSGLPSDRFSAERTGGSVSTLTIQRTQQEDSAVYLCASSQTSGGVEFFGPGTRLTVL.

This chain uses TRBV7-8 with TRBJ1-1; D is uncertain. This CDR3 has 14 amino acids. Germline V lookup: CDR1 SGHVS, CDR2 FQNEAQ. Trimming left V 1 base short and J 1 base short, with 7 bases between. The CDR3 sequence is CASSLGVTNTEAFF. The CDR3 DNA follows: TGTGCCAGCAGCTTAGGTGTCACGAACACTGAAGCTTTCTTT. The variable domain in full, completed from reference TRBV7-8 and TRBJ1-1, reads GAGVSQSPRYKVAKRGQDVALRCDPISGHVSLFWYQQALGQGPEFLTYFQNEAQLDKSGLPSDRFFAERPEGSVSTLKIQRTQQEDSAVYLCASSLGVTNTEAFFGQGTRLTVV.

This clonotype was detected many times. The chain is built from TRBV24-1 and TRBJ1-1, with a possible D match to TRBD1 (6 bases). The V gene lost 7 bases and the J gene lost 4 bases, with 15 bases spanning the gap. The CDR3 is made up of 14 amino acids. Germline assignment: CDR1 KGHDR and CDR2 SFDVKD. CDR3 DNA: TGTGCCACCAGCGCAAGGGGGGGGACCACTGAAGCTTTCTTT. Its protein is CATSARGGTTEAFF.

The table lists this clonotype with a few counts. The CDR3 DNA reads as TGTGCCAGCAGCCAGATCAGAAGCACTGAAGCTTTCTTT. Encoded protein: CASSQIRSTEAFF. The chain has TRBV7-6 and TRBJ1-1, with D unclear. The CDR3 runs to 13 residues. Germline values: CDR1 SGHVS, CDR2 FNYEAQ. The V gene lost 5 bases and the J gene lost 4 bases, with 11 bases spanning the gap.

The chain has TRBV27 and TRBJ2-2, with D hard to call. V was cut by 2 bases and J by 6 bases, with 13 bases left in between. CDR1 is MNHEY and CDR2 is SMNVEV in the germline V gene (reference sequence). This CDR3 is built from 15 residues. In DNA form, the CDR3 reads TGTGCCAGCAGTTTAGGTGTAGGGAAGGCCGGGGAGCTGTTTTTT. This sequence encodes CASSLGVGKAGELFF.

As for this clonotype: A much larger clone sits a single nucleotide away, making a read error possible. The rearrangement links TRBV5-1 to TRBJ1-6; D not certain. The CDR3 has 12 residues. V lost 1 base to trimming and J lost 9 bases, with 5 bases between them. Germline CDR1 reads SGHRS; CDR2 reads YFSETQ. The CDR3 reads CASSLLGSPLHF. The CDR3 DNA reads TGCGCCAGCAGCTTGCTGGGTTCACCCCTCCACTTT.

The CDR3 protein is CAISESTRAGELFF. CDR3 bases: TGTGCCATCAGTGAGTCGACCCGGGCCGGGGAGCTGTTTTTT. The chain employs TRBV10-3 and TRBJ2-2; no clear D. CDR3 length: 14 residues. V was shortened by 0 bases and J by 6 bases, with 8 bases between the two germline ends. Germline V gene sequence: CDR1 ENHRY, CDR2 SYGVKD.

This chain joins TRBV10-3 and TRBJ1-1, with D unclear. The CDR3 contains 13 residues. Per the germline V gene, CDR1 is ENHRY and CDR2 is SYGVKD. Trimming left V 7 bases short and J 4 bases short, with 13 bases between. The CDR3 DNA is TGTGCCATCAAATCCCCGACTAGCACTGAAGCTTTCTTT. Its translation: CAIKSPTSTEAFF.

The chain employs TRBV30 and TRBJ2-1, with 8 bases matching TRBD2. The CDR3 spans 17 residues. The J segment lost 0 bases and the V segment lost 5 bases, leaving 12 bases of the junction unmatched. Per the germline V gene, CDR1 is GTSNPN and CDR2 is SVGIG (reference sequence). In DNA form, the CDR3 reads TGTGCCTGGTCTCGGGGCCGACTAGCGAGCTCCTACAATGAGCAGTTCTTC. Protein: CAWSRGRLASSYNEQFF.

This clonotype ranks as medium-sized. The genes are TRBV10-3 and TRBJ2-1; 12 bases are shared with TRBD2. Trimming removed 5 bases from V and 3 bases from J; junction bases left unmatched: 14. Germline CDR1 reads ENHRY; CDR2 reads SYGVKD. The CDR3 runs 19 residues. As DNA, the CDR3 is TGTGCCATCAGTTCACCCTCCTCTAGCGGGAGGGCCCGCTACAATGAGCAGTTCTTC. It translates to CAISSPSSSGRARYNEQFF.

V usage is TRBV6-5 and J usage is TRBJ2-2, with a tentative D call TRBD1 (5 bases). The CDR3 length is 15 residues. Germline V CDR1 and CDR2: MNHEY, SVGAGI. V was cut by 2 bases and J by 4 bases, with 11 bases left in between. The CDR3 DNA reads TGTGCCAGCAGTTACCTCCAGCAGGGCACCGGGGAGCTGTTTTTT. Its translation: CASSYLQQGTGELFF.

This chain links TRBV7-8 with TRBJ1-5; 11 positions agree with TRBD1. CDR1 is SGHVS, CDR2 FQNEAQ, per germline. Trimming took 3 bases from V and 3 from J; bases not matched to a gene: 7. This CDR3 region has 17 residues. The CDR3 DNA is TGTGCCAGCAGCTTCGGACAGGGGGCTCATACCAATCAGCCCCAGCATTTT. It specifies CASSFGQGAHTNQPQHF.

This chain links TRBV4-1 with TRBJ2-7, with a possible D match to TRBD1 (6 bases). Germline V CDR1 and CDR2: MGHRA, YSYEKL. The V end was cut by 1 base, the J end by 4 bases, with 11 bases between. CDR3 length: 14 amino acids. The CDR3 reads CASSQAQGLYEQYF. The CDR3, as DNA: TGCGCCAGCAGCCAAGCACAGGGTCTGTACGAGCAGTACTTC.

This clonotype was seen only a few times. At one of its ends the junction is not consistent with the germline gene, which may arise from a read error. This chain joins TRBV20-1 and TRBJ2-3; 8 bases fit TRBD2. Germline V CDR1 and CDR2: DFQATT, SNEGSKA (reference sequence). CDR3 size: 11 residues. The CDR3 reads CSAREVSGVRF. Here the CDR3 DNA reads TGCAGTGCTAGAGAGGTTAGCGGGGTTCGGTTT.

The chain links TRBV7-2 to TRBJ2-1; 15 nucleotides agree with TRBD2. The V gene end was trimmed by 2 bases and the J gene end by 10 bases; junction bases not matched to a gene: 6. CDR3 length: 16 residues. Germline-derived CDR1 and CDR2 are SGHTA and FQGNSA. The CDR3 region has the DNA TGTGCCAGCAGCTTAAGAGGGACTAGCGGGGGGCAGGAGCAGTTCTTC. Protein sequence: CASSLRGTSGGQEQFF.

This clonotype was found a few times. The chain joins TRBV6-5 to TRBJ1-1; no clear D gene. This CDR3 is 14 amino acids long. V was trimmed by 0 bases and J by 1 base, leaving 6 bases between them. Germline V lookup: CDR1 MNHEY, CDR2 SVGAGI. The CDR3 is CASSYSFRNTEAFF. The CDR3 nucleotides read TGTGCCAGCAGTTACTCGTTTAGGAACACTGAAGCTTTCTTT.

This clonotype was seen a handful of times. CDR3 sequence reads: CASSLEKGPYEQYF. DNA for the CDR3: TGTGCCAGCAGCTTAGAGAAGGGGCCCTACGAGCAGTACTTC. The genes are TRBV7-2 and TRBJ2-7; tentative D call: TRBD1 (5 bases). The V gene lost 1 base and the J gene lost 2 bases, with 9 bases spanning the gap. The CDR3 length is 14 residues. Germline CDR1 reads SGHTA; CDR2 reads FQGNSA. Full variable domain (rest looked up from reference TRBV7-2 and TRBJ2-7): GAGVSQSPSNKVTEKGKDVELRCDPISGHTALYWYRQSLGQGLEFLIYFQGNSAPDKSGLPSDRFSAERTGGSVSTLTIQRTQQEDSAVYLCASSLEKGPYEQYFGPGTRLTVT.

The rearrangement links TRBV4-2 to TRBJ2-1, with D possibly matching TRBD2 (6 bases). CDR3 size: 17 residues. V was clipped by 0 bases and J by 7 bases, with 19 bases between them. Germline-derived CDR1 and CDR2 are LGHNA and YNFKEQ. CDR3 protein: CASSQDSGSRAWNEQFF. As DNA, the CDR3 is TGTGCCAGCAGCCAAGATTCCGGGAGCCGCGCTTGGAATGAGCAGTTCTTC.

The chain joins TRBV4-1 to TRBJ2-4, with D perhaps matching TRBD1 (7 bases). The CDR3 has 17 amino acids. Trimming left V 3 bases short and J 0 bases short, with 15 bases between. CDR1 is MGHRA and CDR2 is YSYEKL in the germline V gene. CDR3 sequence reads: CASSQRGQNLAKNIQYF. For the CDR3, the DNA is TGCGCCAGCAGCCAGCGGGGACAGAATTTAGCCAAAAACATTCAGTACTTC.

The rearrangement uses TRBV6-6 and TRBJ2-7; TRBD1 might be the D (5 bases). CDR1 is MNHNY, CDR2 SVGAGI, per germline (reference sequence). With 3 bases removed from V and 3 bases from J, the gap between germline ends came to 9 bases. CDR3 size: 13 residues. The CDR3 reads CASSYDRDYEQYF. CDR3 nucleotides: TGTGCCAGCAGTTATGACAGAGACTACGAGCAGTACTTC.

The V call is TRBV5-1, the J call TRBJ2-5; 10 bases are a match to TRBD1. CDR1 and CDR2 from the germline V gene are SGHRS and YFSETQ. The J segment lost 5 bases and the V segment lost 4 bases, leaving 8 bases of the junction unmatched. The CDR3 spans 15 residues. CDR3 in amino acids: CASSDGQGEGETQYF. CDR3 coding DNA: TGCGCCAGCAGCGACGGACAGGGGGAAGGGGAGACCCAGTACTTC.

V and J are TRBV24-1 and TRBJ2-1, with 7 bases that match TRBD2. Losses at the gene ends were 3 bases for V and 1 base for J; bases not matched to a gene: 5. In germline, CDR1 is KGHDR, CDR2 SFDVKD. The CDR3 totals 16 residues. The CDR3 coding sequence is TGTGCCACCAGTGATGTCAGCGGGGATTCCTACAATGAGCAGTTCTTC. This codes for CATSDVSGDSYNEQFF.

This chain connects TRBV29-1 to TRBJ2-7; TRBD1 matches 8 bases. Germline-derived CDR1 and CDR2 are SQVTM and ANQGSEA. CDR3 length: 13 residues. The J segment lost 2 bases and the V segment lost 7 bases, leaving 7 bases of the junction unmatched. The CDR3 reads CSATNRGTYEQYF. Here the CDR3 DNA reads TGCAGCGCAACAAACAGGGGGACCTACGAGCAGTACTTC.

This clonotype was picked up a small number of times. The chain links TRBV10-3 to TRBJ1-1; a weak D match, TRBD1 (6 bases). The length of the CDR3 is 16 residues. The V end lost 0 bases, the J end lost 5 bases, and 16 bases lay between the germline ends. The germline V gene encodes CDR1 ENHRY and CDR2 SYGVKD. The CDR3 loop reads CAISESGRGFGTEAFF. As DNA, the CDR3 is TGTGCCATCAGTGAGTCCGGCAGGGGATTTGGTACTGAAGCTTTCTTT.

This clonotype came up many times. The chain links TRBV20-1 to TRBJ2-7; D might be TRBD2 (6 bases). The CDR3 loop spans 14 amino acids. Germline V CDR1 and CDR2: DFQATT, SNEGSKA (reference sequence). V dropped 3 bases and J dropped 4 bases, with 16 bases sitting between them. CDR3 in DNA: TGCAGTGCTAGGACCTTCGGCGGGGATTACGAGCAGTACTTC. Translated: CSARTFGGDYEQYF.

This chain links TRBV29-1 with TRBJ2-1; TRBD2 agrees at 12 bases. V was clipped by 0 bases and J by 2 bases; unmatched bases: 5. CDR3 size: 17 residues. Germline V gene sequence: CDR1 SQVTM, CDR2 ANQGSEA. In nucleotides, the CDR3 is TGCAGCGTTGAAGACCCCCGACTAGCGGGAGCCTACAATGAGCAGTTCTTC. It yields the protein CSVEDPRLAGAYNEQFF.

This clonotype was seen at least ten times. J is TRBJ2-5 and V is TRBV7-2; no clear D gene. Germline V CDR1 and CDR2: SGHTA, FQGNSA. V was shortened by 5 bases and J by 5 bases, with 15 bases between the two germline ends. There are 14 residues in the CDR3. In DNA form, the CDR3 reads TGTGCCAGCAGCCCTCTCGGTACAAGGGAGACCCAGTACTTC. It is translated as CASSPLGTRETQYF. Combining the CDR3 with reference TRBV7-2 and TRBJ2-5 gives the whole variable domain GAGVSQSPSNKVTEKGKDVELRCDPISGHTALYWYRQSLGQGLEFLIYFQGNSAPDKSGLPSDRFSAERTGGSVSTLTIQRTQQEDSAVYLCASSPLGTRETQYFGPGTRLLVL.

This clonotype showed up just a few times. The chain links TRBV7-8 to TRBJ2-7, with D tentatively TRBD2 (6 bases). Trimming shortened V by 5 bases and J by 5 bases, and 25 bases separated the two germline ends. Germline V lookup: CDR1 SGHVS, CDR2 FQNEAQ. This CDR3 has 17 residues. CDR3 region: CASSTIPGLAPLHEQYF. DNA for the CDR3: TGTGCCAGCAGCACTATTCCGGGACTCGCTCCCCTCCACGAGCAGTACTTC.

This clonotype occurred many times. CDR3 in DNA: TGCGCCAGCAGCTTTACGAGCATACAATCTAACAATGAGCAGTTCTTC. Protein: CASSFTSIQSNNEQFF. J is TRBJ2-1 and V is TRBV5-1; D is unclear. The CDR3 sequence is 16 residues long. The germline CDR1 and CDR2 sequences are SGHRS and YFSETQ. Between the trimmed V and J ends, which lost 2 bases and 5 bases, there was a span of 17 bases.